The sequence of this TCR beta chain was determined in a study of blood T cell repertoires in COVID-19. Study details: PBMCs, B-cell-depleted T cells, or T cells provided the cDNA or gDNA that made up the material.

Study processing details: Reference gene primer amplification gave estimated nucleated cell counts. Libraries were prepared by immunoSEQ multiplex PCR; TCRdb keeps only in-frame clonotypes and omits some of them. That table supplies the V and J calls and clone size; D and trimming were determined from the DNA. Of some 80,000 clones listed, 80% are singletons. The CDR3 length is 12 residues. CDR1 and CDR2 (germline): LNHDA, SQIVND (reference sequence). V shed 8 bases and J 4 bases; nucleotides not matched to a gene: 3. The V and J genes are TRBV19 and TRBJ1-1; TRBD1 aligns across 8 bases. The receptor was derived from a woman aged 40 to 50 with active or convalescent COVID-19. The sequenced material came from peripheral blood. CDR3 region: CASQGAFTEAFF. The CDR3 region has the DNA TGTGCCAGTCAGGGGGCTTTCACTGAAGCTTTCTTT.